This T cell receptor (beta chain) comes out of a study of shared clonotypes between healthy human individuals. The CDR3 spans 13 residues. V dropped 5 bases and J dropped 6; count of bases not matched to a gene: 4. CDR1 is MNHNS, CDR2 SASEGT, per germline. Sequenced by immunoSEQ multiplex PCR; TCRdb stores in-frame clones only, minus some. The table has 2 million to 2.5 million clones, just over 90% seen once. This clone came up a few times. A split of CD4+ cells into CD45RA+ naive and CD45RA-negative memory subsets was performed. This TCR derives from a man aged 18 to 35 in good health. Some clones in this sample may be carry-over from other donors' samples. The chain has TRBV6-1 and TRBJ1-2, with 9 bases fitting TRBD1. Sequences were obtained from naive CD4+ T cells from PBMCs. The subset was: CD45RA+ positively selected. The CDR3 DNA follows: TGTGCCAGCAGTAGGGACAGGGAGAATGGCTACACCTTC. As protein: CASSRDRENGYTF.